A selection of T cell receptor beta chains follows, all from one sample in a study of early T cells in non-severe SARS-CoV-2 infection. TCRdb recomputed calls from the 5' RACE reads with MiXCR, one row per CDR3 protein. The sample consists of about 110,000 distinct CDR3 sequences, around an eighth of them appearing once. The sample was whole blood, taken at baseline. Source of these receptors: an adult who was a healthcare worker with PCR-confirmed SARS-CoV-2 infection or an uninfected control (not recorded which). CDR3s include the opening cysteine and the closing phenylalanine or tryptophan. A D gene is named only where the DNA matches it firmly. Clone size is not always given. Where it is, it says once, few, many or a class for expanded clones.

cdr3_aa cdr3_nt d_call v_call clone_size j_call
CASSLPTEPSPLHF TGTGCCAGCAGTTTGCCTACAGAGCCCTCACCCCTCCACTTT . TRBV28 . TRBJ1-6
CASSGTGVNEKLFF TGCGCCAGCAGCGGGACAGGGGTTAATGAAAAACTGTTTTTT TRBD1 TRBV5-1 few TRBJ1-4
CASSLQAPNTEAFF TGTGCCAGCAGTTTACAGGCACCGAACACTGAAGCTTTCTTT . TRBV12-3/TRBV12-4 many TRBJ1-1
CASSYSAGGLLYEQYF TGTGCCAGCAGTTACTCCGCCGGTGGGCTCCTTTACGAGCAGTACTTC . TRBV6-5 many TRBJ2-7
CACPQKIRPYTQYF TGTGCCTGTCCTCAGAAGATCCGACCCTATACGCAGTATTTT . TRBV30 few TRBJ2-3
CASSTDSSGTEAFF TGTGCCAGCTCAACGGACAGCTCCGGGACTGAAGCTTTCTTT . TRBV18 . TRBJ1-1
CASSSPASFDTEAFF TGTGCCAGCAGTTCGCCGGCGTCTTTCGACACTGAAGCTTTCTTT . TRBV28 . TRBJ1-1
CASSSYGRANTEAFF TGTGCCAGCTCATCTTACGGACGGGCGAACACTGAAGCTTTCTTT . TRBV18 many TRBJ1-1
CSARGPGLNTEAFF TGCAGTGCTAGAGGACCGGGACTGAACACTGAAGCTTTCTTT . TRBV20-1 . TRBJ1-1
CATHRGANYGYTF TGTGCCACCCATAGGGGAGCTAACTATGGCTACACCTTC . TRBV28 many TRBJ1-2
CASSLTGTAHHEKLFF TGTGCCAGCAGTTTAACCGGGACAGCGCACCATGAAAAACTGTTTTTT TRBD1 TRBV28 . TRBJ1-4
CASSRTARAAYGYTF TGTGCCAGCAGCCGGACCGCCAGGGCTGCCTATGGCTACACCTTC . TRBV7-8 . TRBJ1-2
CASSSSGGSTKQYF TGTGCCAGCAGCTCTAGCGGGGGTTCTACGAAGCAGTACTTC TRBD2 TRBV7-2 few TRBJ2-7
CASSLEGGTDTQYF TGCGCCAGCAGCTTGGAGGGGGGTACAGATACGCAGTATTTT . TRBV5-1 . TRBJ2-3
CASSSEASEGEQFF TGCGCCAGCAGCTCGGAGGCTAGCGAGGGGGAGCAGTTCTTC . TRBV5-1 few TRBJ2-1
CASSLGDRANYGYTF TGTGCCAGCAGCTTAGGGGACAGGGCTAACTATGGCTACACCTTC TRBD1 TRBV11-2 few TRBJ1-2
CASSLGRLAGGNNEQFF TGTGCCAGCAGCTTAGGTCGGCTAGCGGGGGGTAACAATGAGCAGTTCTTC TRBD2 TRBV13 . TRBJ2-1
CSVLAGGSGTDTQYF TGCAGTGTATTAGCGGGGGGGTCCGGCACAGATACGCAGTATTTT TRBD2 TRBV20-1 many TRBJ2-3
CASSSSLTSGGNTDTQYF TGTGCCAGCAGCTCATCACTTACTAGCGGGGGAAACACGGATACGCAGTATTTT TRBD2 TRBV7-9 few TRBJ2-3
CASSQLGASGSNEQFF TGTGCCAGCAGCCAATTAGGGGCTAGCGGGAGCAATGAGCAGTTCTTC TRBD2 TRBV3-1 . TRBJ2-1
CASSRDRVGEQPQHF TGCGCCAGCAGCCGAGACAGGGTCGGGGAGCAGCCCCAGCATTTT TRBD1 TRBV4-1 few TRBJ1-5
CASSSQTGGQETQYF TGTGCCAGCAGTTCCCAGACAGGGGGGCAAGAGACCCAGTACTTC TRBD1 TRBV12-3/TRBV12-4 few TRBJ2-5
CASSAKSDVYNEQFF TGTGCCAGCAGCGCAAAATCGGATGTTTACAATGAGCAGTTCTTC . TRBV9 . TRBJ2-1
CASSIFFRETQYF TGTGCCAGTAGTATCTTCTTCCGTGAGACCCAGTACTTC . TRBV19 many TRBJ2-5